Below, one T cell receptor beta chain is given with its context. The source of the sample is a study of shared clonotypes between healthy human individuals. It was at deep level that the assay was run. Sorted subsets were amplified in replicate PCRs using about 200 ng DNA, about 30,000 T cell genomes. Only in-frame clones appear in the TCRdb table, and some are missing; sequencing was by immunoSEQ multiplex PCR. This repertoire shows some 2 million clones, roughly 96% found once; its top ten account for 0.1% to 0.15%. Sample: naive CD4+ T cells sorted from blood. Subset described: CD45RA+ positively selected. The TCR was taken from a man aged 18 to 29 in good health.

In DNA, the CDR3 is TGCGCCAGCAGTGAAACGGGAGGAATCAACACCGGGGAGCTGTTTTTT. This encodes CASSETGGINTGELFF. The chain couples TRBV10-1 to TRBJ2-2, with 7 bases identical to TRBD2. The V gene end was trimmed by 3 bases and the J gene end by 2 bases; junction bases not matched to a gene: 6. CDR1 is WNHNN and CDR2 is SYGVQD in the germline V gene (reference sequence). The CDR3 runs to 16 residues.